The 17 T cell receptor beta chains below were found in one sample sequenced in a study of blood T cell repertoires in COVID-19. This table comes from immunoSEQ multiplex PCR, and its TCRdb copy is limited to in-frame clones, with some not included. This table holds 200,000 to 300,000 clones, roughly 80% found once. Sequencing input: peripheral blood. The receptors come from a woman aged 18-29 years with acute or convalescent COVID-19.

J is TRBJ2-1 and V is TRBV19; TRBD2 matches 10 bases. In germline, CDR1 is LNHDA, CDR2 SQIVND (reference sequence). Losses at the gene ends were 3 bases for V and 2 bases for J; bases not matched to a gene: 10. This CDR3 region has 18 residues. CDR3 coding DNA: TGTGCCAGTAGTATTGGCTTACTAGCGGGACCGCCCTACAATGAGCAGTTCTTC. Amino acid sequence: CASSIGLLAGPPYNEQFF. The complete variable domain, with remaining parts taken from reference TRBV19 and TRBJ2-1, reads DGGITQSPKYLFRKEGQNVTLSCEQNLNHDAMYWYRQDPGQGLRLIYYSQIVNDFQKGDIAEGYSVSREKKESFPLTVTSAQKNPTAFYLCASSIGLLAGPPYNEQFFGPGTRLTVL.

The genes are TRBV7-2 and TRBJ2-7; 7 bases align to TRBD2. Losses at the gene ends were 6 bases for V and 0 bases for J; bases not matched to a gene: 8. This CDR3 region has 15 residues. Per germline, CDR1 SGHTA and CDR2 FQGNSA. The CDR3 is CASSQIGGSSYEQYF. The CDR3 DNA reads TGTGCCAGCAGTCAAATCGGCGGGAGCTCCTACGAGCAGTACTTC.

The chain recombines TRBV5-6 with TRBJ1-2; maybe TRBD1 (6 bases). The ends were cut back, 0 bases at V and 1 base at J, with 19 bases in the middle. Per the germline V gene, CDR1 is SGHDT and CDR2 is YYEEEE. The CDR3 totals 18 residues. The CDR3 nucleotides read TGTGCCAGCAGCTTGGTTATACGCAGGACAGACTTTAACTATGGCTACACCTTC. It is translated as CASSLVIRRTDFNYGYTF.

J is TRBJ2-7 and V is TRBV9; 9 nucleotides match TRBD2. The CDR3 contains 15 residues. CDR1 is SGDLS and CDR2 is YYNGEE in the germline V gene. With 0 bases clipped from V and 3 bases from J, the junction kept 4 bases outside the gene matches. CDR3 sequence: CASSVAAGGVYEQYF. CDR3 nucleotides: TGTGCCAGCAGCGTAGCTGCGGGAGGGGTCTACGAGCAGTACTTC.

This chain connects TRBV5-1 to TRBJ2-2, with 7 bases identical to TRBD1. V was clipped by 7 bases and J by 1 base; unmatched bases: 4. Germline V gene lookup returns CDR1 SGHRS and CDR2 YFSETQ. The CDR3 runs to 14 residues. The CDR3 region has the DNA TGCGCCAGCGGAACAGGGGAGAACACCGGGGAGCTGTTTTTT. Its protein is CASGTGENTGELFF.

V is TRBV27 and J is TRBJ1-3; the D gene is possibly TRBD1 (5 bases). This CDR3 contains 15 residues. Germline V gives CDR1 MNHEY, CDR2 SMNVEV (reference sequence). V dropped 5 bases and J dropped 4 bases, with 15 bases sitting between them. CDR3 nucleotides: TGTGCCAGCAGTCCCAGGAGGGGCGCCGGAAACACCATATATTTT. This encodes CASSPRRGAGNTIYF.

The genes are TRBV11-2 and TRBJ1-1; D gene ambiguous. Germline-derived CDR1 and CDR2 are SGHAT and FQNNGV. This CDR3 is 14 amino acids long. Trimming removed 1 base at V and 5 bases at J, with 11 bases between. The CDR3 bases are TGTGCCAGCAGCTTAGTCCCAGGTAAAACTGAAGCTTTCTTT. Its translation: CASSLVPGKTEAFF.

The V and J genes are TRBV13 and TRBJ2-7, with a weak D call TRBD2 (5 bases). The germline V gene encodes CDR1 PRHDT and CDR2 FYEKMQ (reference sequence). V was trimmed by 2 bases and J by 2 bases, leaving 16 bases between them. CDR3 length: 16 residues. CDR3: CASSLLTGLGPYEQYF. CDR3 nucleotides: TGTGCCAGCAGCTTATTAACGGGATTAGGACCCTACGAGCAGTACTTC.

In nucleotides, the CDR3 is TGTGCCAGCAGTTTACAGGGTAGGGAGCAGTACTTC. Its protein is CASSLQGREQYF. The V and J genes are TRBV28 and TRBJ2-7; tentatively, D is TRBD1 (5 bases). Between the trimmed V and J ends, which lost 2 bases and 7 bases, there was a span of 9 bases. Germline-derived CDR1 and CDR2 are MDHEN and SYDVKM. This CDR3 comprises 12 residues.

This chain connects TRBV25-1 to TRBJ1-1, with TRBD1 matching 7 bases. The V gene's germline CDR1 is MGHDK and CDR2 SYGVNS. J was trimmed by 9 bases and V by 4 bases; bases with no gene match: 11. This CDR3 spans 14 amino acids. CDR3 in amino acids: CASSGGTDTYKAFF. The CDR3 DNA follows: TGTGCCAGCAGTGGAGGGACAGATACATACAAAGCTTTCTTT.

The rearrangement links TRBV6-6 to TRBJ2-1; 10 bases align to TRBD2. J was trimmed by 7 bases and V by 6 bases; bases with no gene match: 12. The CDR3 is 16 amino acids. CDR1 and CDR2 (germline): MNHNY, SVGAGI (reference sequence). In DNA form, the CDR3 reads TGTGCCAGCAGACCCCCTAAGCGGGAGGGAGGGAATGAGCAGTTCTTC. It is translated as CASRPPKREGGNEQFF.

V gene TRBV7-9 combines with J gene TRBJ2-7; D perhaps matches TRBD1 (7 bases). The CDR3 contains 15 residues. Germline V gene sequence: CDR1 SEHNR, CDR2 FQNEAQ (reference sequence). Trimming took 5 bases from V and 3 from J, leaving 17 bases between them. CDR3 loop: CASSRGTAISYEQYF. The CDR3 bases are TGTGCCAGCAGCCGGGGGACAGCGATAAGCTACGAGCAGTACTTC. The variable domain in full, completed from reference TRBV7-9 and TRBJ2-7, reads DTGVSQNPRHKITKRGQNVTFRCDPISEHNRLYWYRQTLGQGPEFLTYFQNEAQLEKSRLLSDRFSAERPKGSFSTLEIQRTEQGDSAMYLCASSRGTAISYEQYFGPGTRLTVT.

The rearrangement links TRBV9 to TRBJ2-5; D perhaps matches TRBD2 (6 bases). V was cut by 0 bases and J by 1 base, with 13 bases left in between. CDR1 SGDLS and CDR2 YYNGEE come from the germline V gene. The CDR3 is made up of 16 amino acids. The CDR3 loop reads CASSVGLASFQETQYF. The CDR3 bases are TGTGCCAGCAGCGTAGGGCTAGCGAGCTTCCAAGAGACCCAGTACTTC.

The CDR3: CASSKGQGRQETQYF. In nucleotides, the CDR3 is TGTGCCAGCAGCAAAGGACAGGGGAGGCAAGAGACCCAGTACTTC. V is TRBV7-8 and J is TRBJ2-5, with 9 bases matching TRBD1. J gave up 2 bases and V 5 bases, and 6 bases lay outside the gene matches. The CDR3 spans 15 residues. CDR1 and CDR2 from the germline V gene are SGHVS and FQNEAQ.

This sequence joins TRBV27 and TRBJ2-6; 12 nucleotides line up with TRBD2. Germline V gives CDR1 MNHEY, CDR2 SMNVEV (reference sequence). V lost 3 bases and J lost 2; bases outside the gene matches: 11. This CDR3 spans 20 amino acids. The CDR3 sequence is CASSFRASGLAGTGANVLTF. The CDR3 DNA sequence: TGTGCCAGCAGTTTTAGGGCCTCAGGACTAGCGGGAACTGGGGCCAACGTCCTGACTTTC.

V usage is TRBV7-9 and J usage is TRBJ2-7; 11 nucleotides align to TRBD2. From germline, CDR1 is SEHNR and CDR2 FQNEAQ (reference sequence). The V and J ends lost 7 bases and 5 bases, in that order; junction bases with no gene match: 10. The CDR3 is 15 residues long. CDR3: CASTRFSGRADEQYF. The CDR3 DNA sequence: TGTGCCAGCACCCGCTTTAGCGGGAGGGCCGACGAGCAGTACTTC.

The rearrangement joins TRBV5-1 to TRBJ1-1; D is perhaps TRBD1 (6 bases). From germline, CDR1 is SGHRS and CDR2 YFSETQ. The CDR3 contains 13 residues. Trimming removed 3 bases from V and 1 base from J, with 7 bases in between. The DNA for the CDR3 is TGCGCCAGCAGCTCGGGACAGAACACTGAAGCTTTCTTT. Its translation: CASSSGQNTEAFF. Combining the CDR3 with reference TRBV5-1 and TRBJ1-1 gives the whole variable domain KAGVTQTPRYLIKTRGQQVTLSCSPISGHRSVSWYQQTPGQGLQFLFEYFSETQRNKGNFPGRFSGRQFSNSRSEMNVSTLELGDSALYLCASSSGQNTEAFFGQGTRLTVV.